This TCR beta chain stems from a study of early T cells in non-severe SARS-CoV-2 infection. One entry per CDR3 protein results from TCRdb running MiXCR on the 5' RACE reads. The sample includes roughly 28,000 distinct CDR3 sequences, approximately 5.4% of them seen just once. Germline V gives CDR1 LNHDA, CDR2 SQIVND (reference sequence). The CDR3 length is 12 residues. Trimming at V came to 7 bases and at J to 10 bases, leaving 5 bases not matched to a gene. This clonotype has only a few counts. The rearrangement joins TRBV19 to TRBJ1-2, with 11 bases matching TRBD1. Source material: whole blood. The receptor comes from an adult who was a healthcare worker with PCR-confirmed SARS-CoV-2 infection or an uninfected control (not recorded which). The CDR3 DNA is TGTGCCAGTAACTTGGGACAGGGGGACTACACCTTC. It yields the protein CASNLGQGDYTF.